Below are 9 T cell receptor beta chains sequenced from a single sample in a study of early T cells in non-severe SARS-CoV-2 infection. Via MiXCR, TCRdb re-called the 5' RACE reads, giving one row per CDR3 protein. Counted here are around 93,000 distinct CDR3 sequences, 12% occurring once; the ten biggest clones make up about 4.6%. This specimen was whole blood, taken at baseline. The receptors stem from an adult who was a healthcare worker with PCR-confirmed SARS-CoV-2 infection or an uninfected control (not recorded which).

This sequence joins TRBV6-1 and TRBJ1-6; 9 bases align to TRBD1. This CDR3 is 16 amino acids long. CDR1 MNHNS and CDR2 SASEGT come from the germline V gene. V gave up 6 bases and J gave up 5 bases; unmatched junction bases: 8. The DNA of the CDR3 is TGTGCCAGCAGGTCCCGGGACAGGGAAAATAATTCACCCCTCCACTTT. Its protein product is CASRSRDRENNSPLHF.

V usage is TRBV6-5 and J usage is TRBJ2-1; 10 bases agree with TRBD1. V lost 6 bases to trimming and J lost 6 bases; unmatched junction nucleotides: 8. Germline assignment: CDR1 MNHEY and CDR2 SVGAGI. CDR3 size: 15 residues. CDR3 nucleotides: TGTGCCAGCAGCCCGGGACAGGGGAAAACCAATGAGCAGTTCTTC. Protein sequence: CASSPGQGKTNEQFF.

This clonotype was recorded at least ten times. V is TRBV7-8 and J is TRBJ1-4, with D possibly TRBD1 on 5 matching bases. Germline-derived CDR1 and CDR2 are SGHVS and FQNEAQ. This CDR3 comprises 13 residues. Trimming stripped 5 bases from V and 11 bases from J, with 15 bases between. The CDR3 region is CASSPSGFLKLFF. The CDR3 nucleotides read TGTGCCAGCAGCCCTTCAGGGTTCCTCAAACTGTTTTTT.

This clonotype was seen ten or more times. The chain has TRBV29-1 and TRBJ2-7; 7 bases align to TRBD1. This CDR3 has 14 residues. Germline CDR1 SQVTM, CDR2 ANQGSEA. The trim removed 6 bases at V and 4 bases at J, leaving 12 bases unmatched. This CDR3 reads CSVTTGTVRYEQYF. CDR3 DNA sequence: TGCAGCGTGACCACCGGGACAGTCAGATACGAGCAGTACTTC.

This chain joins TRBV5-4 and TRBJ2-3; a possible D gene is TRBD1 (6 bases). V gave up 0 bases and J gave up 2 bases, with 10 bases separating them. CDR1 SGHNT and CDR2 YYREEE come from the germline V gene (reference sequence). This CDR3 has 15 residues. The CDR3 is CASSLGGGITDTQYF. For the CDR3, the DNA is TGTGCCAGCAGCTTGGGAGGGGGAATCACAGATACGCAGTATTTT. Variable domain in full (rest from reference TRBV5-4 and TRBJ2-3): ETGVTQSPTHLIKTRGQQVTLRCSSQSGHNTVSWYQQALGQGPQFIFQYYREEENGRGNFPPRFSGLQFPNYSSELNVNALELDDSALYLCASSLGGGITDTQYFGPGTRLTVL.

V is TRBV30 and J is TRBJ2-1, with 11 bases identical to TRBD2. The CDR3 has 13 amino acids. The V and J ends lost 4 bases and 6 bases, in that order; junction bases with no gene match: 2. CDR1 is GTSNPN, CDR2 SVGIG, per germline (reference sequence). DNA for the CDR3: TGTGCCTGGATTAGCGGGAGGGCCAATGAGCAGTTCTTC. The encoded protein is CAWISGRANEQFF.

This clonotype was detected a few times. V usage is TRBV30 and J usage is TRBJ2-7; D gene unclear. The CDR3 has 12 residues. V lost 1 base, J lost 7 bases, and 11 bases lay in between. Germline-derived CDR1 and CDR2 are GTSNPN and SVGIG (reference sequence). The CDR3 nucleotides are TGTGCCTGGAGTGCGGTTGGTTGGGAGCAGTACTTC. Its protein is CAWSAVGWEQYF.

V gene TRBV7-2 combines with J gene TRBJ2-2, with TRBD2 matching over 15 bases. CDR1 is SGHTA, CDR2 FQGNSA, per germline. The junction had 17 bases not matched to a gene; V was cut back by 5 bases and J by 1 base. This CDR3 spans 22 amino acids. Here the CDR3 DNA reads TGTGCCAGCAGCCCGAGGGACAGGGGACTAGCGGGGGGAACTTTGAACACCGGGGAGCTGTTTTTT. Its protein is CASSPRDRGLAGGTLNTGELFF.

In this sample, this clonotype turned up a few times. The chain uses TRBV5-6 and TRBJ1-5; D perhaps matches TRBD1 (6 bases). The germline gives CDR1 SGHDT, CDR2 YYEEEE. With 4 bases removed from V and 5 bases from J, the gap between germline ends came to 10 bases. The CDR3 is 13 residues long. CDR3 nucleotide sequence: TGTGCCAGCAGCCGCGGACAGTATCAGCCCCAGCATTTT. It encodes CASSRGQYQPQHF.